The rows below give T cell receptor beta chains drawn from one sample of a study of CD8 T cells in ankylosing spondylitis. TCRdb reanalysed the 5' RACE reads using MiXCR and keeps one entry per CDR3 protein. Of over 30,000 distinct CDR3 sequences listed, about 11% are singletons. Sequenced input: synovial fluid, either unsorted or a sorted T cell fraction (not recorded which). The source of these receptors is a male donor with ankylosing spondylitis. Each CDR3 is given without its conserved first and last residue. A D gene is named only where the DNA matches it firmly.

D | J | V | length | CDR3
TRBD2 | TRBJ2-7 | TRBV4-3 | 14 | ASSQGTSDLSYEQY
NA | TRBJ2-5 | TRBV28 | 15 | ASSVGPGAGPQETQY
NA | TRBJ2-3 | TRBV5-1 | 10 | ASSFHPDTQY
TRBD1 | TRBJ2-7 | TRBV12-3/TRBV12-4 | 12 | ASSFAGGSYEQY
NA | TRBJ2-3 | TRBV6-1 | 13 | ASSEALLEADTQY
TRBD1 | TRBJ2-5 | TRBV7-6 | 12 | ASSTGTAQETQY
NA | TRBJ2-3 | TRBV28 | 14 | ASSTPQVTGTDTQY
NA | TRBJ1-2 | TRBV28 | 12 | ASSFRGGTYGYT
NA | TRBJ2-7 | TRBV5-1 | 13 | ASSLEASTDYEQY
NA | TRBJ2-1 | TRBV28 | 12 | ASRGRGTGSEQF
NA | TRBJ1-5 | TRBV4-2 | 13 | ASSPAAGANQPQH
NA | TRBJ1-4 | TRBV7-9 | 11 | ASSSRGGEKLF
TRBD2 | TRBJ2-7 | TRBV14 | 13 | ASSPLAGVIYEQY
NA | TRBJ1-2 | TRBV3-1 | 12 | ASSQNAGDYGYT
NA | TRBJ2-2 | TRBV20-1 | 15 | SARVGRGYRGTGVLF